This TCR beta chain stems from a study of cytomegalovirus exposure and HLA in healthy donors. Study observations and caveats: Owing to their indistinguishability, certain V segments, notably TRBV6-2 and TRBV6-3, were excluded.

V shed 4 bases and J 2 bases; nucleotides not matched to a gene: 4. Germline V CDR1 and CDR2: MGHRA, YSYEKL. This CDR3 spans 14 amino acids. Comment on this clone: The antigen is unknown.

The primer mix had 60 Vbeta and 13 Jbeta primers. Data came from immunoSEQ multiplex PCR; TCRdb stores just in-frame clones and leaves some out. Of about 210,000 clones listed, 81% were seen once; the top ten hold around 3.7%. The TCR sequence derives from a man aged 40-49 years in good health and CMV-seropositive. The chain has TRBV4-1 and TRBJ1-2; TRBD1 aligns across 7 bases. The sequencing input was PBMCs. Here the CDR3 DNA reads TGCGCCAGCAGCCTGCCGACAGGGAACTATGGCTACACCTTC. This encodes CASSLPTGNYGYTF.